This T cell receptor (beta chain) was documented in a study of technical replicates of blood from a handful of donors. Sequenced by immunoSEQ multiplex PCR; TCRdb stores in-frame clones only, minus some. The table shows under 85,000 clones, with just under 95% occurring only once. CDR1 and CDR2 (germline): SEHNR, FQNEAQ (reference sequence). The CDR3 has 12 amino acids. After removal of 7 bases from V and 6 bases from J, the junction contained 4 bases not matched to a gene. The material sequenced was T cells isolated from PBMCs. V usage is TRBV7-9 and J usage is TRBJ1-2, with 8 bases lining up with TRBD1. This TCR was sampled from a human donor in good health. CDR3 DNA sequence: TGTGCCAGCATGACAGGGGCGGATGGCTACACCTTC. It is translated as CASMTGADGYTF.